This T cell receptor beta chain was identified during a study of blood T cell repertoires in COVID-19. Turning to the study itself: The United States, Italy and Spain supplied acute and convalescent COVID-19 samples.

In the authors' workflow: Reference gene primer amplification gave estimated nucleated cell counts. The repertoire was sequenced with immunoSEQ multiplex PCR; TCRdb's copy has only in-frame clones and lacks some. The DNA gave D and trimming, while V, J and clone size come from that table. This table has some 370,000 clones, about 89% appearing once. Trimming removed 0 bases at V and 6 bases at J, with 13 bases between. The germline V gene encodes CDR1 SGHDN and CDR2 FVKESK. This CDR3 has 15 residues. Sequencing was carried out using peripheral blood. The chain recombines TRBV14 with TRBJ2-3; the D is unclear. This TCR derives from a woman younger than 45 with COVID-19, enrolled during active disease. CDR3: CASSQDWAAPDTQYF. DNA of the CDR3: TGTGCCAGCAGCCAAGATTGGGCAGCCCCCGATACGCAGTATTTT.